Listed here are 22 T cell receptor beta chains from one sample, sequenced in a study of T-cell memory formation after mild COVID-19. MiXCR was run by TCRdb on the 5' RACE reads, yielding one entry per CDR3 protein. The table records approximately 250,000 distinct CDR3 sequences, roughly a sixth of them present only once. The sample consisted of PBMCs or a T cell subset sorted from them (not recorded which). These receptor sequences come from a man between 18 and 35 years old who had mild COVID-19 (a few samples of this study predate the infection). Cell type and time point are not known.

V usage is TRBV3-1 and J usage is TRBJ2-2; no clear D gene. Trimming cost V 6 bases and J 0 bases, with 11 bases left between them. The CDR3 is made up of 15 amino acids. Looked up from germline, CDR1 is LGHDT and CDR2 is YNNKEL (reference sequence). The CDR3 protein is CASRHRLANTGELFF. The DNA of the CDR3 is TGTGCCAGCAGACATCGTCTGGCGAACACCGGGGAGCTGTTTTTT.

V gene TRBV6-5 combines with J gene TRBJ1-2; no definite D call. CDR3 length equals 14 residues. With 2 bases removed from V and 3 bases from J, the gap between germline ends came to 10 bases. Germline lookup yields CDR1 MNHEY and CDR2 SVGAGI. CDR3 protein: CASSYREGDYGYTF. The DNA of the CDR3 is TGTGCCAGCAGTTACAGGGAAGGAGACTATGGCTACACCTTC.

V and J are TRBV10-1 and TRBJ2-2, with D possibly being TRBD1 or TRBD2 (6 bases each). The germline gives CDR1 WNHNN, CDR2 SYGVQD (reference sequence). The CDR3 sequence is 16 residues long. V was pared by 4 bases and J by 7 bases, with 19 bases between. For the CDR3, the DNA is TGCGCCAGCAGTGCCATTAACCCGGGGGCTAACGGGGAGCTGTTTTTT. This encodes CASSAINPGANGELFF.

This clonotype was observed a few times. The J gene is TRBJ2-5, the V gene TRBV7-2; TRBD1 might be the D (5 bases). Germline CDR1 reads SGHTA; CDR2 reads FQGNSA. This CDR3 spans 15 amino acids. Trimming cost V 5 bases and J 0 bases, with 13 bases left between them. The CDR3 sequence is CASSQKQVNQETQYF. Here the CDR3 DNA reads TGTGCCAGCAGCCAAAAACAGGTTAACCAAGAGACCCAGTACTTC.

There are a few counts of this clonotype. The V call is TRBV30, the J call TRBJ2-3, with a tentative D call TRBD1 (5 bases). Germline V gives CDR1 GTSNPN, CDR2 SVGIG (reference sequence). CDR3 length: 15 residues. V dropped 0 bases and J dropped 2 bases, with 12 bases sitting between them. CDR3 coding DNA: TGTGCCTGGAGTGTAGCCAGGGCCTTCACAGATACGCAGTATTTT. Its protein product is CAWSVARAFTDTQYF.

The chain employs TRBV7-8 and TRBJ2-7, with 11 nucleotides matching TRBD1. Germline V CDR1 and CDR2: SGHVS, FQNEAQ. CDR3 length equals 18 residues. The V gene end was trimmed by 0 bases and the J gene end by 2 bases; junction bases not matched to a gene: 9. CDR3 nucleotide sequence: TGTGCCAGCAGCTTAGCCAGGGACAGGGGGTCTCGCACCTACGAGCAGTACTTC. This gives the protein CASSLARDRGSRTYEQYF. Together with reference TRBV7-8 and TRBJ2-7, the CDR3 gives the full variable domain: GAGVSQSPRYKVAKRGQDVALRCDPISGHVSLFWYQQALGQGPEFLTYFQNEAQLDKSGLPSDRFFAERPEGSVSTLKIQRTQQEDSAVYLCASSLARDRGSRTYEQYFGPGTRLTVT.

This clonotype was observed a handful of times. The CDR3 region is CASSVGRGSSYEQYF. The CDR3 DNA reads TGTGCCAGCAGCGTGGGCAGGGGGTCCTCCTACGAGCAGTACTTC. This chain joins TRBV9 and TRBJ2-7; TRBD1 agrees at 7 bases. CDR3 size: 15 residues. Germline CDR1 reads SGDLS; CDR2 reads YYNGEE. J gave up 0 bases and V 2 bases, and 5 bases lay outside the gene matches.

This sequence joins TRBV12-3 or TRBV12-4 and TRBJ2-7, with D possibly TRBD1 on 5 matching bases. The V end lost 6 bases, the J end lost 5 bases, and 14 bases lay between the germline ends. The CDR3 is made up of 13 amino acids. The chain's CDR3 is CASSPTDSNEQYV. The CDR3 DNA is TGTGCCAGCAGCCCTACCGACAGTAACGAGCAGTACGTC.

V and J are TRBV30 and TRBJ1-2; D unresolved. CDR1 is GTSNPN, CDR2 SVGIG, per germline (reference sequence). V dropped 0 bases and J dropped 6 bases, with 17 bases sitting between them. The length of the CDR3 is 15 residues. CDR3 nucleotide sequence: TGTGCCTGGAGTGTAATCCCGAACAACCGTGATGGCTACACCTTC. Amino acid sequence: CAWSVIPNNRDGYTF.

This clonotype has at least ten counts. This chain's CDR3 is CASSWTGRDEQYV. In DNA form, the CDR3 reads TGCGCCAGCAGCTGGACAGGGCGTGACGAGCAGTACGTC. This chain uses TRBV5-1 with TRBJ2-7, with 8 bases that match TRBD1. V lost 3 bases to trimming and J lost 5 bases; unmatched junction nucleotides: 4. The germline V gene has CDR1 SGHRS and CDR2 YFSETQ. This CDR3 comprises 13 residues.

This clonotype was observed a few times. The chain couples TRBV7-9 to TRBJ1-4; weak D call: TRBD1 (6 bases). Germline assignment: CDR1 SEHNR and CDR2 FQNEAQ (reference sequence). V was clipped by 5 bases and J by 6 bases, with 10 bases between them. The CDR3 consists of 13 residues. CDR3 sequence: CASSPTGDEKLFF. The CDR3 nucleotides are TGTGCCAGCAGCCCGACAGGAGATGAAAAACTGTTTTTT.

This clonotype was seen more than once but under ten times. The rearrangement joins TRBV4-2 to TRBJ2-1, with 8 bases identical to TRBD2. The CDR3 has 18 residues. V shed 0 bases and J 0 bases; nucleotides not matched to a gene: 7. Germline-derived CDR1 and CDR2 are LGHNA and YNFKEQ. The CDR3 DNA is TGTGCCAGCAGCCAAGAAGGCGGGGGGCCTCCCTCCTACAATGAGCAGTTCTTC. It is translated as CASSQEGGGPPSYNEQFF.

V and J are TRBV7-2 and TRBJ2-3; D might be TRBD1 or TRBD2, each matching 6 bases. V lost 2 bases, J lost 6 bases, and 12 bases lay in between. Germline V gene data show CDR1 as SGHTA and CDR2 as FQGNSA. The CDR3 loop spans 14 amino acids. CDR3 sequence (DNA): TGTGCCAGCAGCTTATCCGGGGGCATCGATACGCAGTATTTT. Amino acids: CASSLSGGIDTQYF.

This clonotype was recorded many times. This sequence joins TRBV12-3 or TRBV12-4 and TRBJ2-1; possibly TRBD1 for D (5 bases). Trimming shortened V by 2 bases and J by 10 bases, and 15 bases separated the two germline ends. The CDR3 is 14 amino acids. CDR3 region: CASSLWGGAEEQFF. The CDR3 region has the DNA TGTGCCAGCAGTTTATGGGGTGGGGCCGAGGAGCAGTTCTTC.

There are a few counts of this clonotype. The DNA for the CDR3 is TGCGCCAGCAGCTTGGGAGGGACTAGCGGTGAGACCCAGTACTTC. This gives the protein CASSLGGTSGETQYF. The chain combines TRBV5-1 with TRBJ2-5; 11 bases map to TRBD2. V gave up 0 bases and J gave up 5 bases; unmatched junction bases: 3. The CDR3 loop spans 15 amino acids. Germline values: CDR1 SGHRS, CDR2 YFSETQ.

V is TRBV5-6 and J is TRBJ2-5, with 10 bases aligning to TRBD2. Trimming removed 2 bases from V and 6 bases from J; junction bases left unmatched: 13. The CDR3 has 17 residues. Germline CDR1 and CDR2: SGHDT and YYEEEE. Here the CDR3 DNA reads TGTGCCAGCAGCTTAATCCAGCGGGGGGGCCCGCGCAAGACCCAGTACTTC. Amino acids: CASSLIQRGGPRKTQYF.

The table lists this clonotype with a few counts. The V gene is TRBV7-9, the J gene TRBJ2-1; either TRBD1 or TRBD2 may fit D (5 bases each). Per the germline V gene, CDR1 is SEHNR and CDR2 is FQNEAQ (reference sequence). The CDR3 contains 19 residues. Trimming pared 3 bases from V and 6 bases from J, leaving 27 bases between. The CDR3 loop is CASSFPGRSVVVDRNEQFF. The CDR3 DNA is TGTGCCAGCAGCTTTCCGGGACGAAGCGTGGTTGTGGATCGCAATGAGCAGTTCTTC. The full variable domain, rest sourced from reference TRBV7-9 and TRBJ2-1, is DTGVSQNPRHKITKRGQNVTFRCDPISEHNRLYWYRQTLGQGPEFLTYFQNEAQLEKSRLLSDRFSAERPKGSFSTLEIQRTEQGDSAMYLCASSFPGRSVVVDRNEQFFGPGTRLTVL.

This clonotype has only a few counts. One junction end disagrees with the germline gene, perhaps due to a read error. The J gene is TRBJ2-1, the V gene TRBV7-7; 9 nucleotides agree with TRBD1. The CDR3 has 14 residues. CDR1 SSHAT and CDR2 FNYEAQ come from the germline V gene (reference sequence). CDR3 bases: TGTGCTAGCAGCCCCCGGACAGGGGACCATGAGCAGTTCTTC. It specifies CASSPRTGDHEQFF.

The gene calls are TRBV6-6 and TRBJ1-4; D is possibly TRBD1 (6 bases). V dropped 0 bases and J dropped 8 bases, with 10 bases sitting between them. The CDR3 covers 14 residues. CDR1 MNHNY and CDR2 SVGAGI come from the germline V gene (reference sequence). The CDR3 coding sequence is TGTGCCAGCAGTTACTCGGAGGGGGGGGAAAAACTGTTTTTT. This gives the protein CASSYSEGGEKLFF.

The CDR3: CASNLRTGNTGELFF. In DNA form, the CDR3 reads TGTGCCAGCAACCTTCGGACAGGGAACACCGGGGAGCTGTTTTTT. The rearrangement links TRBV6-5 to TRBJ2-2; 7 nucleotides agree with TRBD1. This CDR3 has 15 residues. J was trimmed by 1 base and V by 7 bases; bases with no gene match: 6. The germline gives CDR1 MNHEY, CDR2 SVGAGI.

This clonotype has just a few counts. The chain combines TRBV9 with TRBJ2-5, with TRBD2 identical over 11 bases. J gave up 5 bases and V 3 bases, and 9 bases lay outside the gene matches. The length of the CDR3 is 16 residues. Germline CDR1 is SGDLS and CDR2 is YYNGEE. The CDR3 loop is CASSARTSGGLETQYF. CDR3 bases: TGTGCCAGCAGCGCCCGTACTAGCGGGGGCTTGGAGACCCAGTACTTC.

V gene TRBV11-2 combines with J gene TRBJ2-3; D is perhaps TRBD2 (6 bases). CDR3 length: 15 residues. V shed 3 bases and J shed 5 bases, with 15 bases lying between them. Germline values: CDR1 SGHAT, CDR2 FQNNGV. The CDR3 reads CASSFVLLAKDTQYF. The CDR3 nucleotides are TGTGCCAGCAGCTTCGTGTTGCTAGCGAAAGATACGCAGTATTTT.